This T cell receptor beta chain was recorded in a study of glioma-infiltrating T cells after dendritic cell vaccination. Overall study: Three intradermal dendritic cell vaccine injections were given every two weeks.

TCRdb keeps only in-frame clones here, not all; method: immunoSEQ multiplex PCR. Seen here are around 3,600 clones, approximately 93% observed once, and the top ten hold approximately 5%. The input for sequencing was blood, taken before dendritic cell vaccination. The clonotype was recovered from a human donor with glioblastoma.

CDR3 loop: CAISGRPGLEQYF. The CDR3 DNA follows: TGTGCCATCAGTGGGCGTCCTGGGCTCGAGCAGTACTTC. The chain has TRBV10-3 and TRBJ2-7; no definite D call. The CDR3 has 13 amino acids. V was pared by 4 bases and J by 6 bases, with 13 bases between. Germline V gene lookup returns CDR1 ENHRY and CDR2 SYGVKD.